This T cell receptor (beta chain) was sequenced in a study of blood T cell repertoires in COVID-19. Study-wide context: Acute-phase and convalescent COVID-19 samples originated in the United States, Italy and Spain. Sample material is recorded as cDNA or gDNA derived from T cells, B-cell-depleted T cells, or PBMCs.

In the original processing: Amplification from reference gene primers served as the basis for estimated nucleated cell counts. The table came from immunoSEQ multiplex PCR; TCRdb's copy has only in-frame clones and leaves some out. The DNA gave D and trimming, while V, J and clone size come from that table. The data show approximately 100,000 clones, about 91% seen once. Sequencing used peripheral blood. This TCR was recovered from a human donor in a cohort sampled during active COVID-19.

The CDR3 nucleotides are TGTGCCAGCAGCTTAGGGGGTAGCGGGAGTTACGATGAGCAGTTCTTC. Translation: CASSLGGSGSYDEQFF. This chain uses TRBV11-3 with TRBJ2-1; 9 nucleotides match TRBD2. V gave up 1 base and J gave up 8 bases; unmatched junction bases: 9. This CDR3 contains 16 residues. CDR1 SGHNT and CDR2 YENEEA come from the germline V gene. The variable domain in full, completed from reference TRBV11-3 and TRBJ2-1, reads EAGVVQSPRYKIIEKKQPVAFWCNPISGHNTLYWYLQNLGQGPELLIRYENEEAVDDSQLPKDRFSAERLKGVDSTLKIQPAELGDSAVYLCASSLGGSGSYDEQFFGPGTRLTVL.